This T cell receptor (beta chain) stems from a study of blood T cell repertoires in COVID-19. The wider study: Sites in the United States, Italy and Spain provided acute and convalescent COVID-19 samples. In each case, the material was cDNA or gDNA derived from T cells, B-cell-depleted T cells, or PBMCs.

Patients from Seattle were sampled longitudinally, starting during active infection. Produced via immunoSEQ multiplex PCR; TCRdb's table is partial and in-frame only. The sample yields some 260,000 clones, roughly 88% seen once. The source of this sequence is a woman in her 70s with COVID-19, enrolled during active disease. Sample: peripheral blood.

CDR3 region: CASRRGRDPGALEKLFF. The CDR3 DNA is TGTGCCAGCAGGAGGGGACGGGACCCAGGGGCCCTCGAAAAACTGTTTTTT. The gene calls are TRBV6-4 and TRBJ1-4, with D maybe TRBD1 (6 bases). From germline, CDR1 is MRHNA and CDR2 SNTAGT. The CDR3 consists of 17 residues. V lost 6 bases, J lost 8 bases, and 25 bases lay in between.